This T cell receptor (beta chain) came from a study of neurological immune-mediated disorders (dated by TCRdb to between 2019 and 2020). Context from the whole study: Among the approximately 35 multiple sclerosis patients, relapsing-remitting MS was present in roughly 30 and secondary progressive MS was present in 3. Using UMI-based sequencing, the study compared peripheral blood TCR-beta repertoires from patients with HTLV-I-associated myelopathy (HAM/TSP), patients with multiple sclerosis, and healthy controls. The cohort comprised roughly 70 subjects: roughly 15 HAM/TSP patients, around 34 multiple sclerosis patients and 20 healthy controls. Alongside PBMC samples, the set of approximately 100 TCR-beta libraries contained longitudinal samples, technical triplicates, and paired CD4+ and CD8+ T-cell subsets that had been sorted.

To synthesize cDNA, template-switch 5'RACE was performed with a primer carrying a 10-nucleotide random unique molecular identifier so that each TCR transcript was tagged. Every sequencing run covered 15-18 subjects and yielded more than 160 million TCR-beta sequences. The RNeasy kit was used to extract total RNA. TCR-beta VDJ regions were amplified with primers for the TCR constant region and the 5'RACE anchor, using the KAPA Real-time Library Amplification kit. A first PCR added sample indexes and Illumina adaptors, and a second PCR then raised library yield. After Ampure bead purification, the TCR product of roughly 650 bp was size-selected on a 2% E-gel SizeSelection system. Library quality was checked on a Bioanalyzer, concentration was measured with Qubit, and libraries were quantified with the Kapa Library Quantification kit before pooling. Paired-end 2 x 150 bp sequencing of the libraries was performed on an Illumina HiSeq 2500. To increase sequence diversity, roughly 24-31% phiX was spiked into each library pool. For the original study's pipeline: Quality-filtered reads were processed with the UMI-based MiGEC pipeline, which removed over 85% of raw TCR sequences during error correction. IMGT germline references were used for alignment of VDJ genes, and clonotypes were defined by a unique CDR3 amino acid sequence together with V-J genes. Clonal expansion, Shannon diversity and CDR3 relatedness (CalcPairwiseDistances, ClusterSamples) were evaluated with VDJtools, and phylogenetic trees were built with CLCbio workbench. Using coefficient-of-variation modelling across technical triplicates, the study counted a clone as expanded if it had at least 8 unique UMIs. TCRdb reanalyzed the raw reads on its own, using fastp at Q25 for trimming and MiXCR for clone calling, and kept in-frame beta chains. A single entry per CDR3 protein holds the most common genes and DNA from its merged rows. What appears here as the V and J calls and clone size reflects TCRdb's work, not the paper's. The sample data list 65,000 to 70,000 distinct CDR3 sequences, and roughly 3.6% of these were observed just once. The ten largest clones take up 1.3% of the sample.

CDR1 and CDR2, per the germline V gene (reference sequence), are DFQATT and SNEGSKA. V is clipped by 6 bases and J by 2 bases, and the sequence between their germline boundaries is 10 bases long. The CDR3 contains 12 residues, cysteine and phenylalanine counted. Left in the record is the CDR3 DNA by itself, 36 bases read in frame from the first base. Ten or more counts support this clonotype. Its target antigen remains unknown. Base qualities are missing; no much larger clone stands one base away. Unsorted PBMC libraries were generated from 2 million PBMCs stored in RNAlater at -80 °C until RNA extraction. Multiple sclerosis patients were enrolled in a US clinical protocol evaluating disease progression by magnetic resonance imaging. Peripheral blood underwent Ficoll-Hypaque density gradient centrifugation to isolate PBMCs, which were then cryopreserved in liquid nitrogen. Overall study results and their limits: No identical CDR3 amino acid sequences were found to be shared among expanded clones across subjects, suggesting that TCR-beta repertoires were private in all groups. The MS cluster showed no association with clinical or MRI features, and the authors stated that larger cohorts are needed. TCR clonal expansion was greatest in HAM/TSP patients and smallest in MS patients, who ranked below even healthy controls. In phylogenetic analysis, the repertoires of 18 of 34 MS patients grouped into a cluster of related CDR3 sequences, which suggests a possible signature at the repertoire level.

The V and J segments used are TRBV20-1 and TRBJ1-2; a tentative D call is TRBD1 (5 bases match). Source material: PBMCs. The receptor was isolated from a man aged 25 to 45 with multiple sclerosis. DNA sequence: TGCAGTGCCCCCAGACAGAACTATGGCTACACCTTC. Its translation is CSAPRQNYGYTF.